Shown below are 2 T cell receptor beta chains from a single sample sequenced in a study of blood T cell repertoires in COVID-19. Generated by immunoSEQ multiplex PCR, the TCRdb table keeps only in-frame clones and is missing some. The data show around 100,000 clones, 85% to 90% seen once. Sequencing was done on a sample of peripheral blood. Receptor source: an elderly woman with acute or convalescent COVID-19.

The V gene is TRBV27, the J gene TRBJ2-7, with TRBD2 identical over 9 bases. The CDR3 contains 17 residues. Per germline, CDR1 MNHEY and CDR2 SMNVEV (reference sequence). Trimming cost V 2 bases and J 8 bases; bases outside gene matches: 16. The CDR3 spells CASSLDPSGASPMKQYF. The CDR3 region has the DNA TGTGCCAGCAGTTTAGACCCTAGCGGGGCCTCCCCTATGAAGCAGTACTTC.

The chain employs TRBV19 and TRBJ2-2, with D perhaps TRBD2 (5 bases). The CDR3 length is 15 residues. Germline CDR1 is LNHDA and CDR2 is SQIVND (reference sequence). Trimming took off 4 bases at V and 4 bases at J, with 13 bases between the two ends. In DNA, the CDR3 is TGTGCCAGTAGTACAGGAGGCCGGGGCACCGGGGAGCTGTTTTTT. As protein: CASSTGGRGTGELFF.